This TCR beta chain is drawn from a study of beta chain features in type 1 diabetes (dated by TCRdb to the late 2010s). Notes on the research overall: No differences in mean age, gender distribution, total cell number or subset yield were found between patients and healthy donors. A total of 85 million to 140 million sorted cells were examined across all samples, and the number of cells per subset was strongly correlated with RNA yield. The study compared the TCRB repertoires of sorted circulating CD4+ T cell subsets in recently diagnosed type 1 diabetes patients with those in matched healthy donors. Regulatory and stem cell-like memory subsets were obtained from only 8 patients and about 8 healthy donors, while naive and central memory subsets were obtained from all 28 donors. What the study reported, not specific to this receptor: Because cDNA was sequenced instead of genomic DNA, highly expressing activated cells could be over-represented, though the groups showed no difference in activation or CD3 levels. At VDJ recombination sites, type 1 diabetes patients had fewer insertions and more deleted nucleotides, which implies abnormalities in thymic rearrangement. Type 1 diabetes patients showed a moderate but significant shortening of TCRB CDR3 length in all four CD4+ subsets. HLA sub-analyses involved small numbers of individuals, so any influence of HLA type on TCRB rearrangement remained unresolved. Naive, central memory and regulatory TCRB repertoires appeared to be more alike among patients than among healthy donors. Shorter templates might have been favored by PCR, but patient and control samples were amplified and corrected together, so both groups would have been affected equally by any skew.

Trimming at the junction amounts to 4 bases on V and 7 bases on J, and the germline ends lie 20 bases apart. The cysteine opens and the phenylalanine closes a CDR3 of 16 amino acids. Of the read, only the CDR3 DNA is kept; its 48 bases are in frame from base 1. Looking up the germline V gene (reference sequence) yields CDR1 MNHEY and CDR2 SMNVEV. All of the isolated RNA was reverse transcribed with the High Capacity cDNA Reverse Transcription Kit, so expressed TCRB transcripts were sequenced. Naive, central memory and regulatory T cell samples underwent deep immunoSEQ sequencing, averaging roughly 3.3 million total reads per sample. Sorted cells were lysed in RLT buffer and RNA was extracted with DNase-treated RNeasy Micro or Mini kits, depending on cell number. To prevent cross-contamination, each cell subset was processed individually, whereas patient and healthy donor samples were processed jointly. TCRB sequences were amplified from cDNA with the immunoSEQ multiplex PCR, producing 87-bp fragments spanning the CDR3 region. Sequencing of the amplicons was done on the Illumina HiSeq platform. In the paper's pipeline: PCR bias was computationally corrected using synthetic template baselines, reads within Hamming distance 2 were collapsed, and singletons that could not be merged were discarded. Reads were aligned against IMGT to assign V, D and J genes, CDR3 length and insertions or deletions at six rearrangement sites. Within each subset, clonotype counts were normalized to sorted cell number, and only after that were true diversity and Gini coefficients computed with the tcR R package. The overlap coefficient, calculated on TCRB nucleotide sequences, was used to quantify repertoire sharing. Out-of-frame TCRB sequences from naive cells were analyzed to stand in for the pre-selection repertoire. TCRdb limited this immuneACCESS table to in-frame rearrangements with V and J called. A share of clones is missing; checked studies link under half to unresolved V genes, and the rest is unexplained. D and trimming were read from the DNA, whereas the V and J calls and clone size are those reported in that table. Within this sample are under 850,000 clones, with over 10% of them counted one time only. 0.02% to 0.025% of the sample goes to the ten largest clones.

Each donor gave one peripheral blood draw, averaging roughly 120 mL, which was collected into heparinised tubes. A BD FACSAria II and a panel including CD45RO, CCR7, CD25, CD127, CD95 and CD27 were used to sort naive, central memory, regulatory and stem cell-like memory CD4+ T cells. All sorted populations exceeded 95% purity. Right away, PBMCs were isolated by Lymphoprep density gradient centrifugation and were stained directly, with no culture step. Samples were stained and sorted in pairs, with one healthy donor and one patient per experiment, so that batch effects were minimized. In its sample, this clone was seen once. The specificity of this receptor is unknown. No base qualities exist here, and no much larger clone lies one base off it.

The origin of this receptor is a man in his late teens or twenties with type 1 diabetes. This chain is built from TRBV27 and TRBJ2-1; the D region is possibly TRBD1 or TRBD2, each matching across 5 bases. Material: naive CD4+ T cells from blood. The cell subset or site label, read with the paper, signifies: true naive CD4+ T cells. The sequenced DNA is TGTGCCAGCAGTTCCCCGCAGGGACGGAGCATTAATGAGCAGTTCTTC. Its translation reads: CASSSPQGRSINEQFF.